The sequence of this T cell receptor beta chain was determined in a study of response to subunit inactivated influenza vaccine. Study-level results: The authors put forward the suggestion that each seasonal influenza vaccination may bring in only a limited number of new T cells.

The CDR3 totals 16 residues. J was trimmed by 0 bases and V by 5 bases; bases with no gene match: 9. The V gene's germline CDR1 is SGHVS and CDR2 FNYEAQ. TCRdb redid the calling of the RT-PCR reads with MiXCR, one entry per CDR3 protein. The sample records hundreds of thousands of distinct CDR3 sequences, roughly 13% being singletons. This clonotype was seen more than once but under ten times. Its antigen is as yet unknown. This sample comprised PBMCs from blood, obtained 40 to 50 days after vaccination. The V call is TRBV7-6, the J call TRBJ2-5; TRBD2 matches 7 bases. This TCR derives from a man aged 45-65 years who received an inactivated influenza vaccine. In DNA form, the CDR3 reads TGTGCCAGCAGCCACCGGACTAGAGAGTACCAAGAGACCCAGTACTTC. It is translated as CASSHRTREYQETQYF.